The clone carrying this TCR beta chain was seen many times. The target antigen is unknown. Germline V gives CDR1 DFQATT, CDR2 SNEGSKA (reference sequence). This CDR3 has 17 amino acids. V was pared by 0 bases and J by 2 bases, with 20 bases between. The data derive from a study of T-cell reconstitution after alpha-beta-depleted transplantation in children. Points from the study as a whole: The main origin of T-cell counts and diversity one year after transplant was newly produced T cells.

For TCRbeta, the library was prepared with unique molecular identifiers. TCRdb passed the PCR reads through MiXCR, listing each CDR3 protein once. The sample lists 670,000 or so distinct CDR3 sequences; over 10% were seen once. The sample was PBMCs, taken before TCRalphabeta/CD19-depleted stem cell transplant. The V gene is TRBV20-1, the J gene TRBJ2-7; TRBD1 might be the D (6 bases). This sequence originates from a girl aged 2-10 years with congenital amegakaryocytic thrombocytopenia, due to receive a stem cell transplant. CDR3 DNA sequence: TGCAGTGCTAGAGATCTCAGGGGTGCGGCTAAAACCTACGAGCAGTACTTC. It yields the protein CSARDLRGAAKTYEQYF.